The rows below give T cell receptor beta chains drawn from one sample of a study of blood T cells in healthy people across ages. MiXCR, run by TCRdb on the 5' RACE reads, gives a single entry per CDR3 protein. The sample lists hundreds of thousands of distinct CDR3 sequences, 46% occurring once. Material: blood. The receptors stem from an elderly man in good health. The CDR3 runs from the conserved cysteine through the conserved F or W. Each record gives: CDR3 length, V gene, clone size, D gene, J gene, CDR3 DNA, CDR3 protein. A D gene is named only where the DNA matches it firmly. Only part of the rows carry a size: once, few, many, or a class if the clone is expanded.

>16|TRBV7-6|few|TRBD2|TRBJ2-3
TGTGCCAGCAGCTTAAGGACTAGCGGGAGCTCAGATACGCAGTATTTT
CASSLRTSGSSDTQYF
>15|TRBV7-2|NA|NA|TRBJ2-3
TGTGCCAGCAGCTTAAGTTTAGCGAGCACAGATACGCAGTATTTT
CASSLSLASTDTQYF
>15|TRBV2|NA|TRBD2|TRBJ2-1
TGTGCCAGCAGTTCGGCGGGGGGACATTACAATGAGCAGTTCTTC
CASSSAGGHYNEQFF
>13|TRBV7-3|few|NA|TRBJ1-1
TGTGCCAGCAGCCAGACGAATTCAGGTGAAGCTTTCTTT
CASSQTNSGEAFF
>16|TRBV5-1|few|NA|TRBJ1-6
TGCGCCAGCAGCTTGGCTACCGGGCGGTATAATTCACCCCTCCACTTT
CASSLATGRYNSPLHF
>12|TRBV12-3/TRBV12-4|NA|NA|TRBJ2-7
TGTGCCAGCAGATATGGGTCGGTCGAGCAGTACTTC
CASRYGSVEQYF
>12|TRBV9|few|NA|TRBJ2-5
TGTGCCAGCAGCGTAGAAGGGCGGACCCAGTACTTC
CASSVEGRTQYF
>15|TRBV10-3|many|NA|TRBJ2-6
TGTGCCATCAGTGAAAGGGAGACTGGGGCCAACGTCCTGACTTTC
CAISERETGANVLTF
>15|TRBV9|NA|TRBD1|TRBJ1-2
TGTCTCAGCAGCGGGAACAGACAGGGCGGCTATGGCTACACCTTC
CLSSGNRQGGYGYTF
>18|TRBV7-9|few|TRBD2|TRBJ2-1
TGTGCCAGCAGCTCCTTAGGGACTAGCGGCTTCTCCTACAATGAGCAGTTCTTC
CASSSLGTSGFSYNEQFF